This TCR beta chain appears in the sequencing data of a study of T cell responses to AZD1222 COVID-19 vaccine. Generated by immunoSEQ multiplex PCR, the TCRdb table keeps only in-frame clones and is missing some. The sample has around 160,000 clones, 90% to 95% seen once. To note about this clone: What it binds is unknown.

V shed 3 bases and J shed 6 bases, with 14 bases lying between them. CDR1 is GTSNPN, CDR2 SVGIG, per germline (reference sequence). CDR3 length: 14 amino acids. Study results and caveats: The sample set comprised mostly white British donors with more females, and clonal diversity was possibly underestimated. Spike-spanning, vaccine-associated CD4 TCRs were dominant at 160-218 and 743-854.

The J gene is TRBJ1-4, the V gene TRBV30; D is uncertain. The sample in question was peripheral blood, obtained on day 0 of AZD1222 vaccination. The TCR comes from an adult in good health. CDR3 coding DNA: TGTGCCTGGAGACCTGCCGGGTTCCATGAAAAACTGTTTTTT. Its protein product is CAWRPAGFHEKLFF.